The 26 T cell receptor beta chains presented below share a single source sample, sequenced in a study of blood T cell repertoires in COVID-19. Assay used: immunoSEQ multiplex PCR; TCRdb lists only in-frame clones, some missing. This sample has approximately 210,000 clones, with more than 75% found just once. Sequencing was carried out using PBMCs or T cells enriched from blood (not recorded which). The receptors here all came from a man aged 25-45 years with acute COVID-19.

The chain recombines TRBV19 with TRBJ2-4, with TRBD2 identical over 7 bases. Germline V lookup: CDR1 LNHDA, CDR2 SQIVND (reference sequence). CDR3 length equals 15 residues. The J segment lost 4 bases and the V segment lost 5 bases, leaving 8 bases of the junction unmatched. CDR3 bases: TGTGCCAGTAGTCTCCAGGGAGGGTCGAAAAACATTCAGTACTTC. Its translation is CASSLQGGSKNIQYF. The full variable domain, with the rest looked up from reference TRBV19 and TRBJ2-4, is DGGITQSPKYLFRKEGQNVTLSCEQNLNHDAMYWYRQDPGQGLRLIYYSQIVNDFQKGDIAEGYSVSREKKESFPLTVTSAQKNPTAFYLCASSLQGGSKNIQYFGAGTRLSVL.

The rearrangement uses TRBV6-5 and TRBJ1-2; unclear D gene. Germline values: CDR1 MNHEY, CDR2 SVGAGI. CDR3 length: 13 amino acids. V lost 6 bases and J 8 bases, leaving 16 bases between the germline ends. The CDR3 region is CASRVENRGGYTF. CDR3 coding DNA: TGTGCCAGCAGGGTGGAGAATAGAGGCGGCTACACCTTC.

The chain uses TRBV19 and TRBJ1-5, with 7 positions matching TRBD1. The junction had 12 bases not matched to a gene; V was cut back by 9 bases and J by 4 bases. The germline V gene has CDR1 LNHDA and CDR2 SQIVND (reference sequence). CDR3 length equals 15 residues. CDR3 bases: TGTGCCAGCCATCCAAACAGGGGTGCGAATCAGCCCCAGCATTTT. Amino acid sequence: CASHPNRGANQPQHF.

The chain recombines TRBV27 with TRBJ1-5; D remains unclear. Per germline, CDR1 MNHEY and CDR2 SMNVEV (reference sequence). The CDR3 contains 17 residues. Trimming removed 4 bases at V and 0 bases at J, with 16 bases between. CDR3: CASSSRADPYSNQPQHF. CDR3 bases: TGTGCCAGCAGTTCGCGGGCGGATCCATATAGCAATCAGCCCCAGCATTTT.

V gene TRBV27 combines with J gene TRBJ1-2, with unresolved D. CDR3 size: 13 residues. The ends were cut back, 6 bases at V and 5 bases at J, with 13 bases in the middle. Germline values: CDR1 MNHEY, CDR2 SMNVEV (reference sequence). The CDR3 sequence is CASRSLSLYGYTF. The CDR3 DNA sequence: TGTGCCAGCAGATCCCTGAGCCTATATGGCTACACCTTC.

J is TRBJ1-6 and V is TRBV6-5; no definite D call. Germline assignment: CDR1 MNHEY and CDR2 SVGAGI. Trimming pared 5 bases from V and 9 bases from J, leaving 14 bases between. The CDR3 covers 14 residues. CDR3 in amino acids: CASSRAPGGSPLHF. CDR3 in DNA: TGTGCCAGCAGTAGAGCCCCGGGTGGTTCACCCCTCCACTTT.

The chain joins TRBV5-1 to TRBJ1-3, with D possibly being TRBD1 (5 bases). Germline loops: CDR1 SGHRS, CDR2 YFSETQ. The CDR3 extends over 16 amino acids. The V and J ends lost 4 bases and 2 bases respectively, with 16 bases between them. The CDR3 protein is CASSATGTLTGNTIYF. In DNA form, the CDR3 reads TGCGCCAGCAGCGCAACCGGGACTTTAACTGGAAACACCATATATTTT.

J is TRBJ2-5 and V is TRBV3-1 (or the pseudogene TRBV3-2), with TRBD1 matching over 7 bases. The CDR3 is 13 residues long. Germline V gene data show CDR1 as LGHDT and CDR2 as YNNKEL (reference sequence). After removal of 4 bases from V and 4 bases from J, the junction contained 3 bases not matched to a gene. CDR3 nucleotide sequence: TGTGCCAGCAGCCGTTACAGGGGAGAGACCCAGTACTTC. It is translated as CASSRYRGETQYF.

The sample holds a few counts of this clone. The chain couples TRBV7-9 to TRBJ1-1; D gene ambiguous. From germline, CDR1 is SEHNR and CDR2 FQNEAQ (reference sequence). V lost 1 base to trimming and J lost 4 bases, with 7 bases between them. The CDR3 extends over 13 amino acids. The CDR3 reads CASSLEPSTEAFF. In DNA form, the CDR3 reads TGTGCCAGCAGCTTAGAACCGAGCACTGAAGCTTTCTTT.

The chain links TRBV11-2 to TRBJ2-1; 9 positions agree with TRBD1. Germline V lookup: CDR1 SGHAT, CDR2 FQNNGV. The CDR3 has 15 amino acids. The V segment lost 1 base and the J segment 4 bases; nucleotides outside the gene matches: 2. CDR3 region: CASSLGGTGYNEQFF. CDR3 DNA: TGTGCCAGCAGCTTAGGAGGGACAGGGTACAATGAGCAGTTCTTC.

The count of this clone is one. The chain recombines TRBV7-3 with TRBJ2-1; 11 nucleotides line up with TRBD2. Trimming took 10 bases from V and 7 from J; bases not matched to a gene: 9. Germline assignment: CDR1 SGHTA and CDR2 FQGTGA. The CDR3 has 14 amino acids. The CDR3 spells CATQLSGGGNEQFF. The CDR3 DNA reads TGTGCCACCCAACTTAGCGGGGGGGGAAATGAGCAGTTCTTC. The entire variable domain, with the rest obtained from reference TRBV7-3 and TRBJ2-1, is as follows: GAGVSQTPSNKVTEKGKYVELRCDPISGHTALYWYRQSLGQGPEFLIYFQGTGAADDSGLPNDRFFAVRPEGSVSTLKIQRTERGDSAVYLCATQLSGGGNEQFFGPGTRLTVL.

The rearrangement links TRBV7-3 to TRBJ1-1, with D tentatively TRBD1 (5 bases). The ends were cut back, 1 base at V and 5 bases at J, with 8 bases in the middle. Germline V CDR1 and CDR2: SGHTA, FQGTGA. The CDR3 spans 13 residues. CDR3 loop: CASSLNQGTEAFF. In DNA, the CDR3 is TGTGCCAGCAGCTTAAATCAGGGAACTGAAGCTTTCTTT. Using reference TRBV7-3 and TRBJ1-1 for the parts outside the CDR3, the full variable domain is GAGVSQTPSNKVTEKGKYVELRCDPISGHTALYWYRQSLGQGPEFLIYFQGTGAADDSGLPNDRFFAVRPEGSVSTLKIQRTERGDSAVYLCASSLNQGTEAFFGQGTRLTVV.

J is TRBJ1-4 and V is TRBV11-2; D is perhaps TRBD1 (6 bases). Looked up from germline, CDR1 is SGHAT and CDR2 is FQNNGV. V was clipped by 5 bases and J by 8 bases, with 21 bases between them. This CDR3 comprises 16 residues. This chain's CDR3 is CASSAPSGGGREKLFF. In DNA, the CDR3 is TGTGCCAGCAGCGCGCCCTCCGGGGGGGGGCGAGAAAAACTGTTTTTT.

The chain carries TRBV5-1 and TRBJ2-2; 7 bases match TRBD2. The CDR3 loop spans 16 amino acids. The trim removed 0 bases at V and 6 bases at J, leaving 8 bases unmatched. Germline V gives CDR1 SGHRS, CDR2 YFSETQ. CDR3 region: CASSLDGLGSSGELFF. CDR3 bases: TGCGCCAGCAGCTTGGACGGACTAGGGTCGTCCGGGGAGCTGTTTTTT.

The chain couples TRBV28 to TRBJ1-5; a weak D match, TRBD1 (6 bases). Between the trimmed V and J ends, which lost 5 bases and 9 bases, there was a span of 17 bases. CDR1 and CDR2 from the germline V gene are MDHEN and SYDVKM. This CDR3 has 14 residues. The CDR3 sequence: CASSLTGSRRPQHF. In DNA, the CDR3 is TGTGCCAGCAGTCTCACAGGGTCCCGAAGGCCCCAGCATTTT.

The genes are TRBV30 and TRBJ2-2, with 10 bases fitting TRBD1. The germline CDR1 and CDR2 sequences are GTSNPN and SVGIG (reference sequence). This CDR3 contains 14 residues. The junction had 7 bases not matched to a gene; V was cut back by 5 bases and J by 7 bases. CDR3 DNA: TGTGCCTGGGGACAGGGGGAAAATATCGGGGAGCTGTTTTTT. Translation gives CAWGQGENIGELFF. Full variable domain (rest looked up from reference TRBV30 and TRBJ2-2): SQTIHQWPATLVQPVGSPLSLECTVEGTSNPNLYWYRQAAGRGLQLLFYSVGIGQISSEVPQNLSASRPQDRQFILSSKKLLLSDSGFYLCAWGQGENIGELFFGEGSRLTVL.

Remarks on this clone: Other DNA variants within this sample encode the same CDR3. The chain employs TRBV5-1 and TRBJ1-1; D uncertain. The CDR3 totals 13 residues. The V end lost 1 base, the J end lost 0 bases, and 4 bases lay between the germline ends. Germline lookup yields CDR1 SGHRS and CDR2 YFSETQ. For the CDR3, the DNA is TGCGCCAGCAGCTTGACAGTGAACACTGAAGCTTTCTTT. Translation gives CASSLTVNTEAFF.

There are a few counts of this clone. The V gene is TRBV28, the J gene TRBJ1-6, with a possible D match to TRBD1 (5 bases). The CDR3 consists of 13 residues. Germline assignment: CDR1 MDHEN and CDR2 SYDVKM. V was trimmed by 2 bases and J by 11 bases, leaving 10 bases between them. CDR3 protein: CASSLPVGAPLHF. DNA of the CDR3: TGTGCCAGCAGTTTACCCGTAGGGGCACCCCTCCACTTT.

CDR3 protein: CASSIAGDYGYTF. The CDR3 bases are TGTGCCAGTAGTATAGCAGGGGACTATGGCTACACCTTC. This chain links TRBV19 with TRBJ1-2, with a possible D match to TRBD1 (6 bases). The germline CDR1 and CDR2 sequences are LNHDA and SQIVND (reference sequence). V lost 1 base and J 3 bases, leaving 6 bases between the germline ends. The CDR3 contains 13 residues. Looking up the rest from reference TRBV19 and TRBJ1-2 gives the full variable domain: DGGITQSPKYLFRKEGQNVTLSCEQNLNHDAMYWYRQDPGQGLRLIYYSQIVNDFQKGDIAEGYSVSREKKESFPLTVTSAQKNPTAFYLCASSIAGDYGYTFGSGTRLTVV.

The CDR3 sequence is CAGGYRPQHF. CDR3 coding DNA: TGTGCCGGGGGGTACAGGCCCCAGCATTTT. This chain connects TRBV28 to TRBJ1-5; TRBD1 is a possible D gene (5 bases). Germline V gene sequence: CDR1 MDHEN, CDR2 SYDVKM. V was trimmed by 11 bases and J by 9 bases, leaving 11 bases between them. This CDR3 contains 10 residues.

The J gene is TRBJ2-2, the V gene TRBV10-3; possible D gene TRBD1, 5 bases. The CDR3 totals 14 residues. The germline V gene encodes CDR1 ENHRY and CDR2 SYGVKD. V dropped 5 bases and J dropped 3 bases, with 10 bases sitting between them. The CDR3 protein is CAISWQGDTGELFF. Here the CDR3 DNA reads TGTGCCATCAGTTGGCAAGGGGACACCGGGGAGCTGTTTTTT.

CDR3 amino acids: CASSDRQARTGELFF. The CDR3, as DNA: TGTGCCAGCAGCGACCGGCAGGCACGCACCGGGGAGCTGTTTTTT. This chain joins TRBV5-6 and TRBJ2-2; D gene uncertain. This CDR3 is 15 amino acids long. Germline lookup yields CDR1 SGHDT and CDR2 YYEEEE. V lost 4 bases, J lost 4 bases, and 14 bases lay in between.

This chain uses TRBV19 with TRBJ2-4; perhaps TRBD1 as D (5 bases). Germline assignment: CDR1 LNHDA and CDR2 SQIVND (reference sequence). The V end lost 4 bases, the J end lost 6 bases, and 19 bases lay between the germline ends. The CDR3 is 16 residues long. CDR3 nucleotides: TGTGCCAGTAGTACCCATGAGACAGCGACGTTAAACATTCAGTACTTC. Residues: CASSTHETATLNIQYF.

The V call is TRBV5-1, the J call TRBJ1-1, with 9 bases identical to TRBD1. Trimming took 6 bases from V and 2 from J; bases not matched to a gene: 5. This CDR3 has 14 amino acids. Germline lookup yields CDR1 SGHRS and CDR2 YFSETQ. CDR3 sequence (DNA): TGCGCCAGCAACCCGGGACAGGGAAACACTGAAGCTTTCTTT. Translated, it gives CASNPGQGNTEAFF.

CDR3 region: CASSLGTAGSTIYF. The CDR3 nucleotides are TGTGCCAGCAGCTTAGGGACAGCGGGGAGCACCATATATTTT. The chain recombines TRBV11-3 with TRBJ1-3; D may be TRBD1 (6 bases). CDR3 length: 14 amino acids. Trimming took 1 base from V and 9 from J, leaving 13 bases between them. The germline CDR1 and CDR2 sequences are SGHNT and YENEEA.

J is TRBJ2-7 and V is TRBV21-1; the table's D call of TRBD2 was not tested on the DNA. TRBV21-1 is a known pseudogene. The CDR3 loop spans 14 amino acids. CDR3 sequence (DNA): TGTGCCAGCAGCCCGTGGGACTACCATTTTGAGCAGTACTTC. Translation gives CASSPWDYHFEQYF.